This TCR beta chain was captured in a study of shared clonotypes between healthy human individuals. Study results and limitations: Apart from blood, nothing was sampled; tissue repertoires likely differ. The rarefaction results pointed to incomplete sorted-subset sequencing despite large depth. Estimated richness was generally greater in naive than memory subsets.

Libraries were prepared by immunoSEQ multiplex PCR; TCRdb keeps only in-frame clonotypes and omits some of them. Of more than 1,200,000 clones listed, 97% to 99% were seen once; the top ten hold approximately 0.38%. CD4+ cells yielded CD45RA+ naive and CD45RA-negative memory subsets. Points on this clone: Its target is unknown.

Losses at the gene ends were 9 bases for V and 1 base for J; bases not matched to a gene: 6. Germline V gives CDR1 LNHDA, CDR2 SQIVND (reference sequence). The CDR3 totals 14 residues. The clonotype comes from a man aged 25 to 40 in good health. The chain has TRBV19 and TRBJ2-1; TRBD1 matches 7 bases. Sequenced: naive CD4+ T cells sorted from blood. The subset: CD45RA+ positively selected. For the CDR3, the DNA is TGTGCCAGCGAAAAGACAGGGTCCTACAATGAGCAGTTCTTC. Protein: CASEKTGSYNEQFF. The whole variable domain, filled in from reference TRBV19 and TRBJ2-1, reads DGGITQSPKYLFRKEGQNVTLSCEQNLNHDAMYWYRQDPGQGLRLIYYSQIVNDFQKGDIAEGYSVSREKKESFPLTVTSAQKNPTAFYLCASEKTGSYNEQFFGPGTRLTVL.